This TCR beta chain came from a study of vaccination and CD4 T cells after COVID-19. Across the whole study: Post-COVID samples had a sampling time that fell a median around 93 days after diagnosis (range 35 to 161). Cultures acting as controls obtained a CEFX pool, an HIV-1 Nef pool, or no peptide.

There are a few counts of this clonotype. The antigen remains undetermined. Treatment denoted: approximately 9-day PBMC culture with coronavirus spike peptide pools or control peptides (ViraFEST assay). Harvesting of the unexposed donor's CD4+ T cells predated the COVID-19 pandemic (2011-2018). CD4+ T cells from unexposed donors were probed, cells permitting, with SARS-CoV-2 S/N and four cold-coronavirus spikes. Study observations and caveats: Post-vaccination reactive clonotypes (median roughly 35) did not differ significantly from post-infection (roughly 21).

The V gene lost 5 bases and the J gene lost 11 bases, with 13 bases spanning the gap. The CDR3 runs to 11 residues. Per the germline V gene, CDR1 is SQVTM and CDR2 is ANQGSEA. Oncomine TCR Beta short-read sequencing was applied to DNA from cultured CD4+ T cells. Investigators isolated genomic DNA from cultured CD4+ T cells. TCRdb fed the PCR reads into MiXCR, producing one record per CDR3 protein. Of thousands of distinct CDR3 sequences in the sample, over 35% were seen once. The J gene is TRBJ1-5, the V gene TRBV29-1; TRBD1 might be the D (5 bases). The sample comprised CD4+ T cells from blood, cultured in vitro. This TCR was sampled from a human donor in good health. The CDR3 sequence: CSVKGAVTQHF. The CDR3, as DNA: TGCAGCGTTAAAGGGGCAGTTACCCAGCATTTT.